The rows below give T cell receptor beta chains drawn from one sample of a study of cytomegalovirus exposure and HLA in healthy donors. Using immunoSEQ multiplex PCR, the repertoire was profiled, and TCRdb retains in-frame clones only, with some absent. This table has 150,000 to 200,000 clones, about 89% appearing once. What was sequenced was PBMCs. The receptors stem from a woman aged 18-29 years in good health and CMV-seropositive. Each CDR3 is given with its conserved first and last residue. A D gene is named only where the DNA matches it firmly. Clone size is stated in some rows and not others, as once, few, many or a class when expanded.

abundance	v_gene	d_gene	j_gene	CDR3aa	CDR3nt
NA	TRBV7-2	NA	TRBJ2-4	CASSLAGSVAKNIQYF	TGTGCCAGCAGCTTAGCCGGGTCCGTAGCCAAAAACATTCAGTACTTC
NA	TRBV7-2	TRBD2	TRBJ2-4	CASSPKGLEAKNIQYF	TGTGCCAGCAGCCCTAAGGGACTAGAGGCCAAAAACATTCAGTACTTC
NA	TRBV11-3	TRBD1	TRBJ1-6	CASSLGSGQGLYNSPLHF	TGTGCCAGCAGCTTAGGCTCGGGACAGGGGCTCTATAATTCACCCCTCCACTTT
NA	TRBV5-1	NA	TRBJ2-1	CASSLVGYNEQFF	TGCGCCAGCAGCTTGGTCGGGTACAATGAGCAGTTCTTC
NA	TRBV9	NA	TRBJ1-3	CASSGAGNTIYF	TGTGCCAGCAGCGGAGCTGGAAACACCATATATTTT
NA	TRBV2	NA	TRBJ1-1	CASSLKGGNTEAFF	TGTGCCAGCAGTTTAAAAGGGGGGAACACTGAAGCTTTCTTT
NA	TRBV4-2	NA	TRBJ1-5	CASSQVGPDNQPQHF	TGTGCCAGCAGCCAAGTTGGGCCAGACAATCAGCCCCAGCATTTT
NA	TRBV29-1	TRBD1	TRBJ2-2	CSVRTGANTGELFF	TGCAGCGTGCGGACAGGGGCCAACACCGGGGAGCTGTTTTTT
NA	TRBV6-6	NA	TRBJ2-2	CASSYTGSTGELFF	TGTGCCAGCAGTTACACAGGGTCCACCGGGGAGCTGTTTTTT
NA	TRBV5-1	NA	TRBJ2-3	CASSLPGISSTDTQYF	TGCGCCAGCAGCTTGCCGGGTATTTCTAGCACAGATACGCAGTATTTT
NA	TRBV7-8	TRBD1	TRBJ2-7	CASSFSSGAGQGYEQYF	TGTGCCAGCAGCTTTTCATCAGGCGCGGGACAGGGTTACGAGCAGTACTTC
NA	TRBV7-9	NA	TRBJ2-2	CASSPDKISNTGELFF	TGTGCCAGCAGCCCTGACAAGATTTCGAACACCGGGGAGCTGTTTTTT
NA	TRBV11-2	NA	TRBJ2-5	CASSLRPPATIKETQYF	TGTGCCAGCAGCTTACGTCCCCCCGCTACGATTAAAGAGACCCAGTACTTC
NA	TRBV7-2	TRBD1	TRBJ1-2	CASRSEGAHRGSYGYTF	TGTGCCAGCAGATCAGAAGGGGCCCACAGGGGAAGCTATGGCTACACCTTC
NA	TRBV27	NA	TRBJ2-2	CASSYEDRPGELFF	TGTGCCAGCAGTTACGAGGACAGACCCGGGGAGCTGTTTTTT
NA	TRBV5-4	NA	TRBJ2-1	CASSLDRNNEQFF	TGTGCCAGCAGCTTGGACAGGAACAATGAGCAGTTCTTC
NA	TRBV5-4	TRBD2	TRBJ2-7	CASSFAGTTAYEQYF	TGTGCCAGCAGCTTTGCCGGGACTACAGCCTACGAGCAGTACTTC
NA	TRBV7-9	NA	TRBJ1-1	CASSLGAPGAFF	TGTGCCAGCAGCTTAGGGGCGCCTGGAGCTTTCTTT
NA	TRBV7-9	NA	TRBJ2-1	CASSDLKRPYNEQFF	TGTGCCAGCAGCGACCTTAAGCGACCCTACAATGAGCAGTTCTTC
NA	TRBV5-1	TRBD2	TRBJ2-3	CASSLVSSGGVRTDTQYF	TGCGCCAGCAGCTTGGTTTCTAGCGGGGGGGTACGCACAGATACGCAGTATTTT
NA	TRBV25-1	TRBD1	TRBJ2-7	CASSGGKGQPHEQYF	TGTGCCAGCAGTGGGGGCAAGGGACAGCCACACGAGCAGTACTTC
NA	TRBV7-2	NA	TRBJ2-3	CASSLVRGRGYTDTQYF	TGTGCCAGCAGCTTAGTTCGGGGTAGGGGGTACACAGATACGCAGTATTTT
NA	TRBV14	NA	TRBJ2-5	CASSQEEGSTETQYF	TGTGCCAGCAGCCAAGAAGAGGGCAGCACCGAGACCCAGTACTTC
NA	TRBV5-1	NA	TRBJ2-3	CASSLLRQLTDTQYF	TGCGCCAGCAGCTTGCTCCGACAGCTCACAGATACGCAGTATTTT
NA	TRBV7-3	TRBD1	TRBJ2-7	CASSSTGAGEQYF	TGTGCCAGCAGCTCCACAGGGGCGGGCGAGCAGTACTTC
NA	TRBV27	TRBD2	TRBJ2-1	CASRARSGGEYNEQFF	TGTGCCAGCAGAGCCAGGAGCGGGGGGGAATACAATGAGCAGTTCTTC
NA	TRBV10-3	NA	TRBJ2-1	CAISDSTRRDNEQFF	TGTGCCATCAGTGACTCGACTAGGAGGGACAATGAGCAGTTCTTC
NA	TRBV14	TRBD2	TRBJ2-5	CASSQGIGLAGAQETQYF	TGTGCCAGCAGCCAAGGGATTGGGCTAGCGGGGGCCCAAGAGACCCAGTACTTC
NA	TRBV5-6	NA	TRBJ1-4	CASSLTGNEKLFF	TGTGCCAGCAGCCTAACGGGTAATGAAAAACTGTTTTTT
NA	TRBV7-8	TRBD1	TRBJ1-2	CASSPQTGENYGYTF	TGTGCCAGCAGCCCGCAGACAGGGGAGAACTATGGCTACACCTTC
NA	TRBV4-1	TRBD1	TRBJ2-7	CASSQDWVGTGSHEQYF	TGCGCCAGCAGCCAAGATTGGGTCGGGACAGGATCCCACGAGCAGTACTTC
NA	TRBV11-2	NA	TRBJ1-4	CASSSTAGGFNEKLFF	TGTGCCAGCAGTTCGACGGCGGGGGGCTTTAATGAAAAACTGTTTTTT
once	TRBV5-4	NA	TRBJ2-2	CASGGNRQDTGELFF	TGTGCCAGCGGCGGCAACAGGCAGGACACCGGGGAGCTGTTTTTT
NA	TRBV28	NA	TRBJ2-4	CASSLMEVQYF	TGTGCCAGCAGTTTAATGGAGGTTCAGTACTTC
NA	TRBV5-4	NA	TRBJ2-6	CASSLGLFSGANVLTF	TGTGCCAGCAGCTTGGGACTGTTCTCTGGGGCCAACGTCCTGACTTTC
NA	TRBV19	NA	TRBJ1-2	CASRAAGLPYGYTF	TGTGCCAGTAGGGCGGCGGGCCTTCCTTATGGCTACACCTTC
NA	TRBV5-1	TRBD1	TRBJ2-7	CASSWTGGYEQYF	TGCGCCAGCAGCTGGACAGGGGGCTACGAGCAGTACTTC
NA	TRBV7-8	TRBD2	TRBJ2-1	CASSTVLDGRAGNEQFF	TGTGCCAGCAGCACGGTCCTCGACGGGAGGGCGGGAAATGAGCAGTTCTTC
NA	TRBV5-4	NA	TRBJ1-2	CASSLDRIYGYTF	TGTGCCAGCAGCTTAGACAGGATTTATGGCTACACCTTC
NA	TRBV19	TRBD1	TRBJ2-1	CASTRDRGAYNEQFF	TGTGCCAGTACCAGGGACAGGGGGGCCTACAATGAGCAGTTCTTC
NA	TRBV2	TRBD1	TRBJ2-1	CASKPGQVSNEQFF	TGTGCCAGCAAACCGGGACAGGTTTCGAATGAGCAGTTCTTC
NA	TRBV30	NA	TRBJ2-4	CAWSDYMRAAKNIQYF	TGTGCCTGGAGTGACTATATGAGGGCTGCCAAAAACATTCAGTACTTC
NA	TRBV7-2	TRBD2	TRBJ2-7	CASSGLAGSYEQYF	TGTGCCAGCAGCGGACTAGCGGGATCCTACGAGCAGTACTTC
NA	TRBV5-4	TRBD2	TRBJ2-2	CASSSSERGEGTGELFF	TGTGCCAGCAGCTCCTCGGAGCGGGGGGAAGGCACCGGGGAGCTGTTTTTT
once	TRBV11-3	NA	TRBJ2-1	CASSLGRFGGLNLNEQFF	TGTGCCAGCAGCTTAGGGCGTTTTGGGGGCCTTAATCTCAATGAGCAGTTCTTC
NA	TRBV30	TRBD2	TRBJ2-4	CAWKGLENIQYF	TGTGCCTGGAAGGGACTAGAAAACATTCAGTACTTC
NA	TRBV11-2	NA	TRBJ2-7	CASSLVGSGYEQYF	TGTGCCAGCAGCTTAGTCGGGAGCGGGTACGAGCAGTACTTC
NA	TRBV18	TRBD2	TRBJ2-1	CASSPAGGKNEQFF	TGTGCCAGCTCACCCGCGGGGGGGAAGAATGAGCAGTTCTTC
NA	TRBV2	NA	TRBJ1-2	CASSEEGNYGYTF	TGTGCCAGCAGTGAGGAGGGAAACTATGGCTACACCTTC
NA	TRBV10-3	TRBD2	TRBJ2-1	CAISESFSGGAGNEQFF	TGTGCCATCAGTGAGTCTTTTAGCGGGGGGGCCGGGAATGAGCAGTTCTTC
NA	TRBV27	TRBD2	TRBJ2-3	CASSPAGTRDEHTQYF	TGTGCCAGCAGTCCCGCCGGGACTAGAGACGAGCACACGCAGTATTTT
NA	TRBV2	NA	TRBJ1-2	CASSGRGIDYGYTF	TGTGCCAGCAGTGGTCGGGGGATCGACTATGGCTACACCTTC
once	TRBV9	NA	TRBJ2-5	CASSAPLTQETQYF	TGTGCCAGCAGCGCCCCGTTGACTCAAGAGACCCAGTACTTC